Only a few counts were recorded for the clone carrying this TCR beta chain. Its antigen is unidentified. This entry is derived from a study of a mutant IDH1 vaccine in newly diagnosed glioma. The wider study: Vaccines were begun 4-6 weeks after radiotherapy alone, or with temozolomide cycles. Patients had received radiotherapy, temozolomide, or both previously, most receiving both.

Profiled with immunoSEQ multiplex PCR; TCRdb holds only in-frame clones, not every one. This table has roughly 32,000 clones, about 80% appearing once. Time point described: week 35, safety follow-up. Alongside topical imiquimod, each dose of vaccine comprised 300 ug of mutant IDH1 20-mer peptide. V lost 6 bases and J lost 1, with 11 bases in between. CDR1 is SGHTA, CDR2 FQGNSA, per germline. This CDR3 is 14 amino acids long. This rearrangement joins TRBV7-2 to TRBJ2-3; TRBD2 is a possible D gene (6 bases). Sequencing used PBMCs, obtained from a glioma patient whose treatment included an IDH1 peptide vaccine. This TCR came from a man aged 35 to 55 with glioma. Some clones in this sample may be carry-over from other donors' samples. DNA of the CDR3: TGTGCCAGCAGTAACGGGGGAGGCACAGATACGCAGTATTTT. Protein sequence: CASSNGGGTDTQYF.